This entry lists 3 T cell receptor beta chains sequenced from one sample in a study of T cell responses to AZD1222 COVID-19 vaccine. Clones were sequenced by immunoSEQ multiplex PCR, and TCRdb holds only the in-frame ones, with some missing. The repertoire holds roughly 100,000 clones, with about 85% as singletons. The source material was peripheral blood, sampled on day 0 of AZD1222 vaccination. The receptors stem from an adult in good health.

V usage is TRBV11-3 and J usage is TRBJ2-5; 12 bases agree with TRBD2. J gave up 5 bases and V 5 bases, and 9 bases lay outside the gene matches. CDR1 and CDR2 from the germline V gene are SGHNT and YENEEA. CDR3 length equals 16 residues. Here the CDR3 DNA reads TGTGCCAGCAGCACCTCGACTAGCGGGAGCCGGGAGACCCAGTACTTC. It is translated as CASSTSTSGSRETQYF.

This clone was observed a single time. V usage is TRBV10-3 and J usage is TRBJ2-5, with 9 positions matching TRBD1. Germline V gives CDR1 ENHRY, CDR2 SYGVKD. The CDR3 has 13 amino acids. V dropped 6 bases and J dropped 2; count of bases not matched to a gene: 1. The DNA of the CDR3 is TGTGCCATCAGGGGACAGGGACAAGAGACCCAGTACTTC. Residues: CAIRGQGQETQYF.

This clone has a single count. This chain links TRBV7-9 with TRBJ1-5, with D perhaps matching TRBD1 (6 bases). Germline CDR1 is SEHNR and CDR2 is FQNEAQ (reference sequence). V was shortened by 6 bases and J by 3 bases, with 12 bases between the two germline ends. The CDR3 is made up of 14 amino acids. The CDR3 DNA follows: TGTGCCAGCAGTTTGGACAGCGCCAATCAGCCCCAGCATTTT. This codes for CASSLDSANQPQHF.